This TCR beta chain was documented in a study of blood T cell repertoires in COVID-19. The overall study: COVID-19 samples from acute and convalescent phases originated in the United States, Italy and Spain.

Trimming left V 5 bases short and J 4 bases short, with 18 bases between. CDR1 and CDR2 from the germline V gene are SGHNT and YYREEE (reference sequence). The CDR3 sequence is 15 residues long. Per the original methods: It was from reference gene primer amplification that nucleated cell counts were estimated. Measured with immunoSEQ multiplex PCR; TCRdb has only the in-frame clones, and not every one. V and J calls and clone size are copied from that table; D and trimming were computed from the DNA. Seen here are about 46,000 clones, about nine tenths observed once, and the top ten hold more than 15%.

The material sequenced was peripheral blood. The TCR sequence derives from a human donor in a cohort sampled during active COVID-19. V and J are TRBV5-4 and TRBJ1-2; D perhaps matches TRBD1 (6 bases). This CDR3 reads CASRPNTGTLYGYTF. The DNA of the CDR3 is TGTGCCAGCAGGCCAAATACCGGGACACTCTATGGCTACACCTTC.